The 24 T cell receptor beta chains presented below share a single source sample, sequenced in a study of CD8 T cells in Susac syndrome. Random hexamers were used to reverse transcribe the RNA input (about 0.5 to 1 ug). One entry per CDR3 protein, called by TCRdb with MiXCR from the immunoSEQ multiplex PCR reads. Found here are 170,000 or so distinct CDR3 sequences, 95% to 96% of them singletons; the top ten hold approximately 0.12%. The sample taken for sequencing was CD4+ T cells from PBMCs. Receptor source: a human donor with Susac syndrome.

This rearrangement joins TRBV29-1 to TRBJ2-3, with a possible D match to TRBD2 (6 bases). Germline V gene lookup returns CDR1 SQVTM and CDR2 ANQGSEA. The CDR3 has 13 residues. V lost 1 base to trimming and J lost 6 bases, with 11 bases between them. The CDR3 coding sequence is TGCAGCGTTGAAGGTCAGGGAGGTGATACGCAGTATTTT. Its translation is CSVEGQGGDTQYF.

The chain is built from TRBV20-1 and TRBJ1-1; maybe TRBD1 (6 bases). Germline V gene lookup returns CDR1 DFQATT and CDR2 SNEGSKA (reference sequence). Deletions cut 6 bases from V and 4 bases from J, with 15 bases between. This CDR3 region has 13 residues. The CDR3 sequence is CSAWDTRGTEAFF. CDR3 in DNA: TGCAGTGCGTGGGACACCCGGGGCACTGAAGCTTTCTTT.

This chain uses TRBV11-2 with TRBJ2-5; 12 bases match TRBD2. Looked up from germline, CDR1 is SGHAT and CDR2 is FQNNGV. The CDR3 spans 15 residues. The V and J ends lost 5 bases and 4 bases, in that order; junction bases with no gene match: 5. The CDR3 protein is CASSPLAGGRETQYF. The CDR3 nucleotides are TGTGCCAGCAGCCCTCTAGCGGGGGGGCGAGAGACCCAGTACTTC.

The CDR3 nucleotides read TGCAGTGCTAGAGATTTGGGGGGGAGGATCTACAATGAGCAGTTCTTC. This translates into CSARDLGGRIYNEQFF. This chain connects TRBV20-1 to TRBJ2-1; the match to TRBD2 covers 7 bases. The CDR3 sequence is 16 residues long. The trim removed 0 bases at V and 3 bases at J, leaving 8 bases unmatched. Germline V gene data show CDR1 as DFQATT and CDR2 as SNEGSKA (reference sequence).

This chain joins TRBV7-9 and TRBJ2-1; 9 nucleotides line up with TRBD1. CDR3 length: 14 amino acids. Unmatched junction bases numbered 5, after V lost 3 bases and J lost 8 bases. The V gene's germline CDR1 is SEHNR and CDR2 FQNEAQ (reference sequence). CDR3 sequence (DNA): TGTGCCAGCAGCTTTGGACAGGGGCTTGATGAGCAGTTCTTC. Translated: CASSFGQGLDEQFF.

This rearrangement joins TRBV9 to TRBJ2-5; TRBD2 might be the D (5 bases). V shed 0 bases and J shed 4 bases, with 13 bases lying between them. The CDR3 is 15 residues long. Germline CDR1 SGDLS, CDR2 YYNGEE. For the CDR3, the DNA is TGTGCCAGCAGCGTAGGAAGCCCAGGAGGAGAGACCCAGTACTTC. Protein product: CASSVGSPGGETQYF.

This chain links TRBV4-2 with TRBJ2-1; 8 nucleotides align to TRBD1. Germline loops: CDR1 LGHNA, CDR2 YNFKEQ. The V and J ends lost 0 bases and 3 bases, in that order; junction bases with no gene match: 7. The CDR3 contains 17 residues. The chain's CDR3 is CASSQDAPRGLYNEQFF. As DNA, the CDR3 is TGTGCCAGCAGCCAAGATGCCCCCAGGGGGCTCTACAATGAGCAGTTCTTC.

The J gene is TRBJ2-1, the V gene TRBV29-1; maybe TRBD1 (5 bases). This CDR3 is 12 amino acids long. The germline V gene has CDR1 SQVTM and CDR2 ANQGSEA. The V and J ends lost 4 bases and 8 bases respectively, with 12 bases between them. The CDR3, as DNA: TGCAGCGTTGTGGGGCTAGTCGATGAGCAGTTCTTC. Amino acids: CSVVGLVDEQFF.

V usage is TRBV9 and J usage is TRBJ2-3, with D hard to call. The germline V and J ends were trimmed by 4 bases and 0 bases, with 12 bases remaining between them. Per germline, CDR1 SGDLS and CDR2 YYNGEE. The length of the CDR3 is 15 residues. The CDR3 loop is CASSPWDASTDTQYF. As DNA, the CDR3 is TGTGCCAGCAGCCCCTGGGATGCTAGCACAGATACGCAGTATTTT.

The chain joins TRBV29-1 to TRBJ2-7; D could derive from TRBD1 or TRBD2 (5 bases each). The CDR3 has 16 amino acids. The V end lost 7 bases, the J end lost 6 bases, and 28 bases lay between the germline ends. CDR1 and CDR2 (germline): SQVTM, ANQGSEA. CDR3 amino acids: CSARDQVSAPLGEQYF. The CDR3 DNA reads TGCAGCGCTAGGGACCAGGTGTCAGCCCCCCTAGGCGAGCAGTACTTC.

This chain links TRBV24-1 with TRBJ1-2, with a weak D call TRBD1 (5 bases). The germline CDR1 and CDR2 sequences are KGHDR and SFDVKD. This CDR3 has 12 amino acids. V lost 1 base to trimming and J lost 8 bases, with 7 bases between them. The chain's CDR3 is CATSDFRGGYTF. For the CDR3, the DNA is TGTGCCACCAGTGATTTCCGGGGCGGCTACACCTTC.

This clonotype appeared once. V is TRBV24-1 and J is TRBJ2-6, with 7 bases that match TRBD1. This CDR3 has 20 residues. Germline V lookup: CDR1 KGHDR, CDR2 SFDVKD. The J segment lost 0 bases and the V segment lost 2 bases, leaving 12 bases of the junction unmatched. The CDR3 coding sequence is TGTGCCACCAGTGATTCAGTACCGGGACAGCAGTTCTCTGGGGCCAACGTCCTGACTTTC. Translation gives CATSDSVPGQQFSGANVLTF.

The gene calls are TRBV7-9 and TRBJ2-7; 8 bases map to TRBD2. Germline V gene lookup returns CDR1 SEHNR and CDR2 FQNEAQ (reference sequence). The CDR3 is made up of 15 amino acids. Trimming removed 3 bases from V and 5 bases from J; junction bases left unmatched: 9. The CDR3 loop reads CASSFLAGAFHEQYF. In DNA form, the CDR3 reads TGTGCCAGCAGCTTTCTAGCGGGTGCCTTCCACGAGCAGTACTTC.

This chain uses TRBV20-1 with TRBJ1-1; D not certain. V was pared by 6 bases and J by 0 bases, with 14 bases between. CDR3 length: 14 amino acids. Germline V lookup: CDR1 DFQATT, CDR2 SNEGSKA (reference sequence). The CDR3 reads CSAGSRNMNTEAFF. DNA of the CDR3: TGCAGTGCGGGAAGTAGGAATATGAACACTGAAGCTTTCTTT.

The V call is TRBV7-2, the J call TRBJ2-7; a possible D gene is TRBD2 (5 bases). The CDR3 has 13 amino acids. Trimming pared 4 bases from V and 4 bases from J, leaving 11 bases between. The germline CDR1 and CDR2 sequences are SGHTA and FQGNSA. This CDR3 is CASSSRAEYEQYV. In DNA, the CDR3 is TGTGCCAGCAGCTCCCGAGCGGAGTACGAGCAGTACGTC.

V is TRBV20-1 and J is TRBJ1-5; 8 bases agree with TRBD1. Unmatched junction bases numbered 10, after V lost 5 bases and J lost 7 bases. Germline-derived CDR1 and CDR2 are DFQATT and SNEGSKA (reference sequence). This CDR3 spans 14 amino acids. Here the CDR3 reads CSALDRGAVQPQHF. CDR3 DNA: TGCAGTGCTCTCGACAGGGGCGCGGTACAGCCCCAGCATTTT.

This rearrangement joins TRBV19 to TRBJ2-3; D is uncertain. Trimming took 3 bases from V and 7 from J, leaving 8 bases between them. The CDR3 totals 12 residues. Looked up from germline, CDR1 is LNHDA and CDR2 is SQIVND (reference sequence). The CDR3 protein is CASSIGLNTQYF. The CDR3 DNA is TGTGCCAGTAGTATCGGCCTTAATACGCAGTATTTT. Using reference TRBV19 and TRBJ2-3 for the parts outside the CDR3, the full variable domain is DGGITQSPKYLFRKEGQNVTLSCEQNLNHDAMYWYRQDPGQGLRLIYYSQIVNDFQKGDIAEGYSVSREKKESFPLTVTSAQKNPTAFYLCASSIGLNTQYFGPGTRLTVL.

The chain employs TRBV27 and TRBJ2-3; D unclear. The CDR3 totals 16 residues. V lost 7 bases, J lost 3 bases, and 20 bases lay in between. The germline V gene has CDR1 MNHEY and CDR2 SMNVEV (reference sequence). As DNA, the CDR3 is TGTGCCAGCAAAGCACTCGGCGAGCGTTCGACAGATACGCAGTATTTT. Translated, it gives CASKALGERSTDTQYF.

V is TRBV5-1 and J is TRBJ2-1, with 12 nucleotides matching TRBD2. This CDR3 spans 17 amino acids. Germline values: CDR1 SGHRS, CDR2 YFSETQ. Trimming took 3 bases from V and 4 from J; bases not matched to a gene: 8. The DNA of the CDR3 is TGCGCCAGCAGCTCGGCCCGAACTAGCGGGGGGTACAATGAGCAGTTCTTC. This encodes CASSSARTSGGYNEQFF.

This chain joins TRBV7-3 and TRBJ2-7; 9 nucleotides align to TRBD2. The CDR3 is made up of 15 amino acids. The ends lost 2 bases at V and 3 bases at J; junction bases unmatched: 5. CDR1 and CDR2 (germline): SGHTA, FQGTGA. CDR3 protein: CASSLLGGGDYEQYF. CDR3 bases: TGTGCCAGCAGCTTATTGGGCGGGGGGGACTACGAGCAGTACTTC. The full variable domain, in which reference TRBV7-3 and TRBJ2-7 provide the parts outside the CDR3, is GAGVSQTPSNKVTEKGKYVELRCDPISGHTALYWYRQSLGQGPEFLIYFQGTGAADDSGLPNDRFFAVRPEGSVSTLKIQRTERGDSAVYLCASSLLGGGDYEQYFGPGTRLTVT.

This sequence joins TRBV4-3 and TRBJ2-1, with 13 positions matching TRBD2. The CDR3 totals 15 residues. J gave up 7 bases and V 9 bases, and 9 bases lay outside the gene matches. Germline CDR1 is LGHNA and CDR2 is YSLEER. The CDR3 DNA is TGCGCCAGTGGGACTAGCGGGAACCTCAAGAATGAGCAGTTCTTC. Encoded protein: CASGTSGNLKNEQFF.

The chain has TRBV6-6 and TRBJ1-1; 9 bases map to TRBD1. This CDR3 contains 14 residues. CDR1 MNHNY and CDR2 SVGAGI come from the germline V gene (reference sequence). V shed 4 bases and J 5 bases; nucleotides not matched to a gene: 5. The CDR3 sequence is CASSSGTGRTEAFF. The CDR3 DNA follows: TGTGCCAGCAGTTCGGGGACAGGGAGGACTGAAGCTTTCTTT.

The chain employs TRBV29-1 and TRBJ2-1, with D uncertain. This CDR3 has 13 amino acids. The V gene's germline CDR1 is SQVTM and CDR2 ANQGSEA. V was shortened by 4 bases and J by 5 bases, with 12 bases between the two germline ends. CDR3 sequence: CSVAKYQDNEQFF. CDR3 coding DNA: TGCAGCGTTGCGAAGTACCAAGACAATGAGCAGTTCTTC.

The chain is built from TRBV7-9 and TRBJ1-1, with D possibly matching TRBD1 (6 bases). The CDR3 totals 17 residues. Trimming took off 5 bases at V and 1 base at J, with 20 bases between the two ends. Germline CDR1 reads SEHNR; CDR2 reads FQNEAQ (reference sequence). CDR3 bases: TGTGCCAGCAGCAGCTCCCGACCCGGGACAAAGAACACTGAAGCTTTCTTT. Its protein product is CASSSSRPGTKNTEAFF.